This record looks at one T cell receptor (beta chain) sequence and its context. Germline V gene sequence: CDR1 LNHDA, CDR2 SQIVND (reference sequence). This CDR3 has 16 amino acids. This sample was taken from a study of T cells expressing NK-cell markers. TCRdb re-called the 5' RACE reads; one entry per CDR3 protein, DNA not given. This repertoire includes 300,000 to 450,000 distinct CDR3 sequences. The receptor comes from a man aged 18-70 years in good health. This chain links TRBV19 with TRBJ1-4. Sequenced material: blood T cells: a sorted CD56 or NKG2C T cell subset, CD4+ or CD8+ T cells, or bulk PBMC T cells (not recorded which). CDR3 sequence reads: CASSLPYGVANEKLFF.